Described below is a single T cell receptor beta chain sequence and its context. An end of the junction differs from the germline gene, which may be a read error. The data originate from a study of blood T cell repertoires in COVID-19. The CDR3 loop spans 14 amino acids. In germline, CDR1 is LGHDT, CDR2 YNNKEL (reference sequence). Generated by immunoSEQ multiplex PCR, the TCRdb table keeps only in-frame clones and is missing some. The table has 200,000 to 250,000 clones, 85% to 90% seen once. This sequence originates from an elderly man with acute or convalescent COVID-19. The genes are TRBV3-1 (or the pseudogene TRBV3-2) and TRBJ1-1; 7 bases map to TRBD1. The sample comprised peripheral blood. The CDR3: CASNQGGAGTEAFF. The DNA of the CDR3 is TGTGCCAGCAACCAAGGGGGCGCCGGCACTGAAGCTTTCTTT.